Shown below are 21 T cell receptor beta chains from a single sample sequenced in a study of cytomegalovirus exposure and HLA in healthy donors. 13 Jbeta primers and 60 Vbeta primers were used for the PCR. Generated by immunoSEQ multiplex PCR, the TCRdb table keeps only in-frame clones and is missing some. Among more than 95,000 clones listed, 70% to 80% were seen once. The sample was PBMCs. The receptors derive from a woman aged 45-65 years in good health and CMV-seropositive.

This chain connects TRBV6-1 to TRBJ1-6, with D possibly matching TRBD1 (6 bases). The CDR3 covers 14 residues. The germline gives CDR1 MNHNS, CDR2 SASEGT. V lost 6 bases and J 10 bases, leaving 16 bases between the germline ends. As DNA, the CDR3 is TGTGCCAGCAGCACAGGGAGCTGGGGATCACCCCTCCACTTT. Protein sequence: CASSTGSWGSPLHF.

The J gene is TRBJ2-5, the V gene TRBV9; D is ambiguous. The germline CDR1 and CDR2 sequences are SGDLS and YYNGEE. The V and J ends lost 0 bases and 1 base respectively, with 7 bases between them. The CDR3 sequence is 14 residues long. The CDR3 DNA reads TGTGCCAGCAGCGTAGGACTGTCCCAAGAGACCCAGTACTTC. Translated: CASSVGLSQETQYF. The full variable domain, its missing parts supplied by reference TRBV9 and TRBJ2-5, is DSGVTQTPKHLITATGQRVTLRCSPRSGDLSVYWYQQSLDQGLQFLIQYYNGEERAKGNILERFSAQQFPDLHSELNLSSLELGDSALYFCASSVGLSQETQYFGPGTRLLVL.

The chain has TRBV30 and TRBJ1-3; 9 bases map to TRBD1. Germline CDR1 and CDR2: GTSNPN and SVGIG (reference sequence). V lost 0 bases, J lost 8 bases, and 8 bases stayed unmatched. This CDR3 has 15 residues. The DNA for the CDR3 is TGTGCCTGGAGTGTAGGGTTGGACAGGGGAGACACCATATATTTT. It yields the protein CAWSVGLDRGDTIYF. The whole variable domain, filled in from reference TRBV30 and TRBJ1-3, reads SQTIHQWPATLVQPVGSPLSLECTVEGTSNPNLYWYRQAAGRGLQLLFYSVGIGQISSEVPQNLSASRPQDRQFILSSKKLLLSDSGFYLCAWSVGLDRGDTIYFGEGSWLTVV.

The chain couples TRBV18 to TRBJ1-1; 8 bases match TRBD1. J lost 2 bases, V lost 3 bases, and 5 bases had no gene match. CDR3 length: 15 amino acids. Germline values: CDR1 KGHSH, CDR2 LQKENI. CDR3 DNA: TGTGCCAGCTCACCGGGCAGGGGGCAAAACACTGAAGCTTTCTTT. Translation: CASSPGRGQNTEAFF.

The chain uses TRBV19 and TRBJ1-1, with a tentative D call TRBD1 (5 bases). V was clipped by 1 base and J by 1 base, with 13 bases between them. CDR1 is LNHDA, CDR2 SQIVND, per germline (reference sequence). The length of the CDR3 is 16 residues. CDR3 sequence reads: CASSIGGWTSNTEAFF. CDR3 in DNA: TGTGCCAGTAGTATAGGGGGCTGGACCTCGAACACTGAAGCTTTCTTT.

The chain links TRBV15 to TRBJ1-2; 7 bases agree with TRBD1. V lost 0 bases to trimming and J lost 6 bases; unmatched junction nucleotides: 7. Germline CDR1 LNHNV, CDR2 YYDKDF (reference sequence). The CDR3 is 15 residues long. The CDR3, as DNA: TGTGCCACCAGCAGAGATCTGACAGGGTCGAATGGCTACACCTTC. Protein product: CATSRDLTGSNGYTF.

The gene calls are TRBV6-5 and TRBJ2-5; a weak D match, TRBD2 (6 bases). Trimming stripped 6 bases from V and 2 bases from J, with 10 bases between. Per germline, CDR1 MNHEY and CDR2 SVGAGI. The CDR3 sequence is 13 residues long. CDR3: CASSNGRQETQYF. The CDR3 coding sequence is TGTGCCAGCAGCAACGGGAGACAAGAGACCCAGTACTTC.

The chain uses TRBV4-1 and TRBJ1-1; weak D call: TRBD1 (6 bases). Germline V gene sequence: CDR1 MGHRA, CDR2 YSYEKL. Trimming took 1 base from V and 3 from J, leaving 15 bases between them. This CDR3 has 16 residues. CDR3 residues: CASSQGQTGVDTEAFF. As DNA, the CDR3 is TGCGCCAGCAGCCAAGGACAGACAGGCGTGGACACTGAAGCTTTCTTT.

This chain connects TRBV19 to TRBJ2-3; 8 bases match TRBD1. From germline, CDR1 is LNHDA and CDR2 SQIVND (reference sequence). The CDR3 runs 15 residues. V was pared by 4 bases and J by 6 bases, with 9 bases of the junction left unmatched. The chain's CDR3 is CASSRERTGTDTQYF. The DNA for the CDR3 is TGTGCCAGTAGTAGAGAGAGGACAGGGACGGATACGCAGTATTTT.

The chain links TRBV18 to TRBJ1-4; 7 nucleotides line up with TRBD1. The CDR3 has 15 residues. The V gene's germline CDR1 is KGHSH and CDR2 LQKENI. With V trimmed by 4 bases and J by 0 bases, 2 bases remained unmatched. The CDR3 spells CASSRQGATNEKLFF. The DNA of the CDR3 is TGTGCCAGCTCACGACAGGGAGCAACTAATGAAAAACTGTTTTTT. The variable domain in full, completed from reference TRBV18 and TRBJ1-4, reads NAGVMQNPRHLVRRRGQEARLRCSPMKGHSHVYWYRQLPEEGLKFMVYLQKENIIDESGMPKERFSAEFPKEGPSILRIQQVVRGDSAAYFCASSRQGATNEKLFFGSGTQLSVL.

This clone was counted once. V gene TRBV29-1 combines with J gene TRBJ2-5; weak D call: TRBD2 (6 bases). The CDR3 has 12 residues. The germline V gene encodes CDR1 SQVTM and CDR2 ANQGSEA. Trimming took 3 bases from V and 5 from J, leaving 10 bases between them. The CDR3 DNA sequence: TGCAGCGTTGAGGGGGGTGGGGAGACCCAGTACTTC. Its protein is CSVEGGGETQYF.

This clone was picked up one time. The rearrangement joins TRBV27 to TRBJ1-5; D remains ambiguous. This CDR3 is built from 15 residues. CDR1 is MNHEY, CDR2 SMNVEV, per germline (reference sequence). Trimming removed 6 bases at V and 1 base at J, with 13 bases between. The CDR3 here is CASRFSGSSNQPQHF. Here the CDR3 DNA reads TGTGCCAGCAGGTTTAGCGGTTCAAGCAATCAGCCCCAGCATTTT.

The rearrangement joins TRBV2 to TRBJ1-5; TRBD1 might be the D (6 bases). The CDR3 sequence is 13 residues long. Germline CDR1 is SNHLY and CDR2 is FYNNEI. V was clipped by 6 bases and J by 4 bases, with 10 bases between them. The CDR3 sequence is CASSDDRNQPQHF. As DNA, the CDR3 is TGTGCCAGCAGCGACGACAGGAATCAGCCCCAGCATTTT.

The CDR3 is CASSQGEDWRDTQYF. The CDR3 coding sequence is TGCGCCAGCAGCCAAGGGGAGGACTGGCGGGATACGCAGTATTTT. The rearrangement uses TRBV4-3 and TRBJ2-3, with D possibly TRBD2 on 6 matching bases. CDR1 is LGHNA and CDR2 is YSLEER in the germline V gene. V gave up 1 base and J gave up 6 bases, with 14 bases separating them. The CDR3 covers 15 residues.

This chain joins TRBV6-6 and TRBJ2-7; D remains unclear. Trimming shortened V by 4 bases and J by 6 bases, and 10 bases separated the two germline ends. CDR3 length: 12 residues. Germline V gene sequence: CDR1 MNHNY, CDR2 SVGAGI (reference sequence). CDR3: CASSLAFGEQYF. The CDR3 bases are TGTGCCAGCAGTTTAGCATTCGGCGAGCAGTACTTC.

The chain recombines TRBV30 with TRBJ1-5, with a tentative D call TRBD1 (6 bases). The CDR3 consists of 14 residues. V shed 5 bases and J shed 3 bases, with 14 bases lying between them. Germline V gene lookup returns CDR1 GTSNPN and CDR2 SVGIG (reference sequence). The CDR3 protein is CAWGLGQINQPQHF. The CDR3 DNA reads as TGTGCCTGGGGACTCGGACAGATCAATCAGCCCCAGCATTTT.

This clone was counted between two and nine times. The chain has TRBV9 and TRBJ2-3; D gene unclear. V lost 3 bases and J 0 bases, leaving 11 bases between the germline ends. The CDR3 is 15 residues long. Germline lookup yields CDR1 SGDLS and CDR2 YYNGEE. Here the CDR3 DNA reads TGTGCCAGCAGCGCGCTACTTACTAGCACAGATACGCAGTATTTT. This sequence encodes CASSALLTSTDTQYF.

This clone was found once. The chain couples TRBV27 to TRBJ2-1, with D possibly matching TRBD2 (5 bases). V was trimmed by 6 bases and J by 3 bases, leaving 9 bases between them. Germline lookup yields CDR1 MNHEY and CDR2 SMNVEV (reference sequence). The CDR3 loop spans 13 amino acids. The DNA for the CDR3 is TGTGCCAGCAGACGGGGTCTCTACAATGAGCAGTTCTTC. Translated, it gives CASRRGLYNEQFF.

The CDR3 bases are TGTGCCAGCTCACCACCGAACCGGGACACTGAAGCTTTCTTT. Protein sequence: CASSPPNRDTEAFF. The chain has TRBV18 and TRBJ1-1; D is undetermined. Trimming pared 0 bases from V and 3 bases from J, leaving 8 bases between. The germline V gene has CDR1 KGHSH and CDR2 LQKENI. This CDR3 is 14 amino acids long.

This CDR3 is CASSLMLQETQYF. CDR3 nucleotides: TGTGCCAGCAGCTTAATGCTACAAGAGACCCAGTACTTC. The chain joins TRBV7-3 to TRBJ2-5; D ambiguous. CDR1 and CDR2 (germline): SGHTA, FQGTGA. The CDR3 sequence is 13 residues long. V was pared by 1 base and J by 2 bases, with 5 bases between.

The chain combines TRBV6-4 with TRBJ1-1; the D gene is possibly TRBD1 (6 bases). This CDR3 has 13 amino acids. Germline-derived CDR1 and CDR2 are MRHNA and SNTAGT. Trimming pared 3 bases from V and 6 bases from J, leaving 11 bases between. The DNA for the CDR3 is TGTGCCAGCAGTGAACAGGGCCGGGCTGAAGCTTTCTTT. Protein product: CASSEQGRAEAFF.